These 24 T cell receptor beta chains were all obtained from the same sample, sequenced in a study of T cells in Graves' hyperthyroidism and ophthalmopathy. TCR beta CDR3 regions were amplified from RNA. First-round RT-PCR with HTBI primers amplified the TCR CDR3 region. Via MiXCR, TCRdb re-called the multiplex PCR reads, giving one row per CDR3 protein. The sample includes 540,000 or so distinct CDR3 sequences, roughly 50% of them seen just once. The specimen was peripheral blood or thyroid tissue (not recorded which). Every receptor here comes from an adult woman with Graves' disease, either hyperthyroidism or ophthalmopathy (not recorded which).

This clonotype came up many times. This rearrangement joins TRBV20-1 to TRBJ1-5, with unresolved D. V was shortened by 5 bases and J by 0 bases, with 8 bases between the two germline ends. The CDR3 sequence is 13 residues long. The V gene's germline CDR1 is DFQATT and CDR2 SNEGSKA (reference sequence). In DNA form, the CDR3 reads TGCAGTGCTCAAAAGTATAGCAATCAGCCCCAGCATTTT. This encodes CSAQKYSNQPQHF.

This clonotype was seen at least ten times. The chain employs TRBV9 and TRBJ1-1; D is perhaps TRBD1 (6 bases). The CDR3 is made up of 17 amino acids. V was cut by 3 bases and J by 4 bases, with 22 bases left in between. Germline loops: CDR1 SGDLS, CDR2 YYNGEE. CDR3 sequence (DNA): TGTGCCAGCAGCGCAAATAAGGGGGAACTTTCTAGCACTGAAGCTTTCTTT. Protein sequence: CASSANKGELSSTEAFF.

This clonotype was recorded once. The V and J genes are TRBV25-1 and TRBJ2-7; no definite D call. V dropped 8 bases and J dropped 2 bases, with 10 bases sitting between them. Germline V gene data show CDR1 as MGHDK and CDR2 as SYGVNS. The CDR3 sequence is 12 residues long. The CDR3 nucleotides read TGTGCCAGCTTAGATCAGGCCTACGAGCAGTACTTC. Amino acids: CASLDQAYEQYF.

The CDR3 sequence: CANARTGTYEQYF. The CDR3 DNA reads TGTGCCAACGCTAGGACAGGAACCTACGAGCAGTACTTC. V usage is TRBV11-2 and J usage is TRBJ2-7; 7 positions match TRBD1. The germline V gene has CDR1 SGHAT and CDR2 FQNNGV. V gave up 10 bases and J gave up 2 bases; unmatched junction bases: 8. The CDR3 has 13 residues.

This clonotype was recorded at least ten times. The CDR3, as DNA: TGTGCCAGCAGCTTAGGCACAGCCTTCTACGAGCAGTACTTC. This gives the protein CASSLGTAFYEQYF. The chain uses TRBV7-9 and TRBJ2-7; D remains unclear. V lost 1 base to trimming and J lost 3 bases, with 10 bases between them. Germline assignment: CDR1 SEHNR and CDR2 FQNEAQ (reference sequence). This CDR3 contains 14 residues.

This clonotype was detected a few times. CDR3 sequence (DNA): TGTGCCAGCAGCTCTTTAGCGGGAGAACAAGAGACCCAGTACTTC. Protein product: CASSSLAGEQETQYF. The chain uses TRBV7-3 and TRBJ2-5; 9 bases agree with TRBD2. The CDR3 is 15 amino acids. Trimming removed 4 bases from V and 2 bases from J; junction bases left unmatched: 5. From germline, CDR1 is SGHTA and CDR2 FQGTGA. Complete variable domain (other parts from reference TRBV7-3 and TRBJ2-5): GAGVSQTPSNKVTEKGKYVELRCDPISGHTALYWYRQSLGQGPEFLIYFQGTGAADDSGLPNDRFFAVRPEGSVSTLKIQRTERGDSAVYLCASSSLAGEQETQYFGPGTRLLVL.

The V call is TRBV7-9, the J call TRBJ2-6; D is perhaps TRBD2 (5 bases). The V end was cut by 7 bases, the J end by 4 bases, with 14 bases between. Germline CDR1 and CDR2: SEHNR and FQNEAQ (reference sequence). CDR3 length equals 15 residues. The CDR3 loop is CASTAQGSGANVLTF. CDR3 bases: TGTGCCAGCACCGCGCAAGGGAGCGGGGCCAACGTCCTGACTTTC.

For the CDR3, the DNA is TGTGCCAGCCAGGCAGGGGGCCAGGACGAGCAGTACTTC. It specifies CASQAGGQDEQYF. The chain recombines TRBV2 with TRBJ2-7, with 8 bases lining up with TRBD1. This CDR3 has 13 amino acids. The junction had 8 bases not matched to a gene; V was cut back by 8 bases and J by 5 bases. Germline loops: CDR1 SNHLY, CDR2 FYNNEI.

This clonotype was seen repeatedly, ten times or more. J is TRBJ1-2 and V is TRBV5-1; D remains ambiguous. The CDR3 is 15 residues long. The V gene lost 0 bases and the J gene lost 8 bases, with 17 bases spanning the gap. Germline loops: CDR1 SGHRS, CDR2 YFSETQ. Written as DNA, the CDR3 is TGCGCCAGCAGCTTGGCGGGGAGTCCAAGGGTCGGCTACACCTTC. Amino acids: CASSLAGSPRVGYTF.

This clonotype occurred many times. The chain carries TRBV7-2 and TRBJ1-5; weak D call: TRBD1 (5 bases). The CDR3 has 17 residues. V lost 1 base and J 4 bases, leaving 17 bases between the germline ends. Germline CDR1 and CDR2: SGHTA and FQGNSA. The CDR3 sequence: CASSLVPRVTANQPQHF. The DNA of the CDR3 is TGTGCCAGCAGCTTAGTCCCCCGGGTGACAGCTAATCAGCCCCAGCATTTT.

This clonotype occurred once. The genes are TRBV2 and TRBJ2-7, with 7 bases matching TRBD1. J lost 1 base, V lost 5 bases, and 5 bases had no gene match. Germline CDR1 and CDR2: SNHLY and FYNNEI. The CDR3 totals 14 residues. CDR3 protein: CASSRQGPSYEQYF. CDR3 coding DNA: TGTGCCAGCAGTCGACAGGGACCTTCCTACGAGCAGTACTTC.

The genes are TRBV7-2 and TRBJ1-1; D is uncertain. The CDR3 has 11 residues. From germline, CDR1 is SGHTA and CDR2 FQGNSA. Trimming removed 3 bases at V and 9 bases at J, with 8 bases between. CDR3 loop: CASSFDGKAFF. CDR3 nucleotides: TGTGCCAGCAGCTTCGACGGAAAAGCTTTCTTT. Full variable domain (rest looked up from reference TRBV7-2 and TRBJ1-1): GAGVSQSPSNKVTEKGKDVELRCDPISGHTALYWYRQSLGQGLEFLIYFQGNSAPDKSGLPSDRFSAERTGGSVSTLTIQRTQQEDSAVYLCASSFDGKAFFGQGTRLTVV.

This clonotype occurred many times. V and J are TRBV27 and TRBJ2-5; 7 bases fit TRBD1. Unmatched junction bases numbered 11, after V lost 9 bases and J lost 4 bases. The CDR3 covers 14 residues. The germline gives CDR1 MNHEY, CDR2 SMNVEV (reference sequence). CDR3 bases: TGTGCCAGTAGATCGGGACAGATTCTAGAGACCCAGTACTTC. Protein product: CASRSGQILETQYF.

V and J are TRBV29-1 and TRBJ1-2, with D possibly TRBD1 on 5 matching bases. CDR1 and CDR2 from the germline V gene are SQVTM and ANQGSEA. The CDR3 spans 13 residues. Trimming stripped 2 bases from V and 2 bases from J, with 9 bases between. The CDR3 loop is CSVERRGNYGYTF. The CDR3 coding sequence is TGCAGCGTTGAACGACGGGGCAACTATGGCTACACCTTC.

In this sample, this clonotype turned up many times. CDR3 sequence reads: CASKPWGFGGELFF. In nucleotides, the CDR3 is TGTGCCAGCAAACCTTGGGGTTTCGGCGGGGAGCTGTTTTTT. The chain is built from TRBV12-3 or TRBV12-4 and TRBJ2-2; D not resolved. The CDR3 extends over 14 amino acids. Trimming took 7 bases from V and 7 from J, leaving 16 bases between them.

J is TRBJ1-5 and V is TRBV7-6, with 7 bases matching TRBD1. CDR3 size: 15 residues. The germline CDR1 and CDR2 sequences are SGHVS and FNYEAQ. V lost 5 bases and J lost 11; bases outside the gene matches: 15. As DNA, the CDR3 is TGTGCCAGCAGCATCCAAGGGGGCGCGGGTGGGACCCAGCATTTT. Its protein is CASSIQGGAGGTQHF.

This chain joins TRBV7-6 and TRBJ2-7; D is perhaps TRBD1 or TRBD2 (5 bases each). Germline V CDR1 and CDR2: SGHVS, FNYEAQ. The CDR3 totals 13 residues. The V end lost 4 bases, the J end lost 5 bases, and 12 bases lay between the germline ends. The CDR3 DNA is TGTGCCAGCAGCTCAATCGGGGCCCACGAGCAGTACTTC. This encodes CASSSIGAHEQYF.

In its sample, this clonotype was seen a few times. J is TRBJ1-5 and V is TRBV10-3; 7 positions match TRBD1. V gave up 11 bases and J gave up 5 bases; unmatched junction bases: 9. Germline CDR1 is ENHRY and CDR2 is SYGVKD. The CDR3 consists of 13 residues. The CDR3 region is CAAQGLSDQPQHF. Here the CDR3 DNA reads TGTGCCGCACAGGGGCTAAGTGATCAGCCCCAGCATTTT.

This clonotype came up a few times. V usage is TRBV3-1 and J usage is TRBJ2-5; 7 bases are a match to TRBD2. This CDR3 spans 17 amino acids. The J segment lost 4 bases and the V segment lost 0 bases, leaving 11 bases of the junction unmatched. Germline lookup yields CDR1 LGHDT and CDR2 YNNKEL (reference sequence). The CDR3 reads CASSQDRASGLIETQYF. CDR3 coding DNA: TGTGCCAGCAGCCAAGATAGGGCTAGCGGATTAATAGAGACCCAGTACTTC.

With regard to this clonotype: One end of the junction varies from germline; a read error may be responsible. V and J are TRBV5-1 and TRBJ1-2, with 12 bases that match TRBD1. The CDR3 extends over 15 amino acids. CDR1 is SGHRS, CDR2 YFSETQ, per germline. In DNA form, the CDR3 reads TGTGCCAGCAGCTCGCGGGACAGGGGGCAGGTTGGCTACACCTTC. This gives the protein CASSSRDRGQVGYTF.

There are many counts of this clonotype. The chain combines TRBV6-5 with TRBJ2-7, with D uncertain. V lost 2 bases and J 3 bases, leaving 11 bases between the germline ends. The CDR3 contains 14 residues. Per the germline V gene, CDR1 is MNHEY and CDR2 is SVGAGI. CDR3 sequence (DNA): TGTGCCAGCAGTTACCTGCCAGACGACTACGAGCAGTACTTC. It specifies CASSYLPDDYEQYF.

The chain is built from TRBV12-3 or TRBV12-4 and TRBJ1-1; D is ambiguous. The CDR3 is made up of 13 amino acids. V shed 6 bases and J shed 1 base, with 9 bases lying between them. For the CDR3, the DNA is TGTGCCAGCAGAGGACCCGAGAACACTGAAGCTTTCTTT. Residues: CASRGPENTEAFF.

This clonotype has a count of ten or more. CDR3 sequence: CASSGTGGGQPQHF. In DNA form, the CDR3 reads TGTGCCAGTTCCGGGACAGGGGGCGGTCAGCCCCAGCATTTT. V and J are TRBV2 and TRBJ1-5, with 12 bases aligning to TRBD1. In germline, CDR1 is SNHLY, CDR2 FYNNEI. The CDR3 loop spans 14 amino acids. The V and J ends lost 9 bases and 6 bases, in that order; junction bases with no gene match: 6. The full variable domain, in which reference TRBV2 and TRBJ1-5 provide the parts outside the CDR3, is EPEVTQTPSHQVTQMGQEVILRCVPISNHLYFYWYRQILGQKVEFLVSFYNNEISEKSEIFDDQFSVERPDGSNFTLKIRSTKLEDSAMYFCASSGTGGGQPQHFGDGTRLSIL.

Many counts were recorded for this clonotype. The V call is TRBV5-1, the J call TRBJ1-5; D perhaps matches TRBD1 (6 bases). This CDR3 comprises 15 residues. Per germline, CDR1 SGHRS and CDR2 YFSETQ. The V end lost 5 bases, the J end lost 3 bases, and 15 bases lay between the germline ends. This chain's CDR3 is CASSLFGQNNQPQHF. The CDR3 DNA reads as TGCGCCAGCAGTCTTTTCGGACAGAACAATCAGCCCCAGCATTTT. The variable domain in full, with the rest retrieved from reference TRBV5-1 and TRBJ1-5, is KAGVTQTPRYLIKTRGQQVTLSCSPISGHRSVSWYQQTPGQGLQFLFEYFSETQRNKGNFPGRFSGRQFSNSRSEMNVSTLELGDSALYLCASSLFGQNNQPQHFGDGTRLSIL.